The present T cell receptor beta chain was sequenced within a study of T cells in Graves' hyperthyroidism and ophthalmopathy. Regions amplified from RNA transcripts were the TCR beta CDR3 regions. TCR CDR3 underwent first-round RT-PCR with the HTBI primer set. TCRdb processed the multiplex PCR reads anew with MiXCR; each CDR3 protein has one entry. This table has fewer than 550,000 distinct CDR3 sequences, approximately 14% appearing once. The germline gives CDR1 PRHDT, CDR2 FYEKMQ (reference sequence). CDR3 length equals 13 residues. J lost 11 bases, V lost 5 bases, and 9 bases had no gene match. There are many counts of this clonotype.

The V call is TRBV13, the J call TRBJ1-2; TRBD1 matches 9 bases. The sequenced sample was blood. This TCR was sampled from a woman between 18 and 30 years old with Graves' hyperthyroidism. The CDR3 sequence is CASSPMDRGGYTF. CDR3 sequence (DNA): TGTGCCAGCAGCCCCATGGACAGGGGAGGTTACACCTTC.